The sequence of this TCR beta chain was determined in a study of control samples from healthy donors and cancer patients. There are 14 residues in the CDR3. Per the germline V gene, CDR1 is SGHRS and CDR2 is YFSETQ. The germline V and J ends were trimmed by 4 bases and 7 bases, with 15 bases remaining between them. This clone has just one count. Libraries were prepared by immunoSEQ multiplex PCR; TCRdb keeps only in-frame clonotypes and omits some of them. Of approximately 70,000 clones in the sample, over 85% were seen once. Sequenced sample: PBMCs. The sequence came from a man aged 55 to 70 with lung cancer. The chain combines TRBV5-1 with TRBJ1-3, with a weak D call TRBD1 (6 bases). The CDR3 DNA is TGCGCCAGCAGCCTCCCGGGGCAGGGGAACACCATATATTTT. This encodes CASSLPGQGNTIYF.